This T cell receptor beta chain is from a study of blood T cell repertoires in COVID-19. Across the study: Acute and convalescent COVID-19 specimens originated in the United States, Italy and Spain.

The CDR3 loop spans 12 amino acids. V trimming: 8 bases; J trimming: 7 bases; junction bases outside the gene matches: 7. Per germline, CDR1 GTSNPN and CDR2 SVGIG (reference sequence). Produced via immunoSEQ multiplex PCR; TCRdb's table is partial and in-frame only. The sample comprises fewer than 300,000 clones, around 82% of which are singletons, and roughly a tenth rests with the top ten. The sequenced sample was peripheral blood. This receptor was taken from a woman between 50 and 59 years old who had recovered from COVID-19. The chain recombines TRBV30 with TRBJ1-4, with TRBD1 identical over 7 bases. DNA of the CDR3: TGTGCCAGACAGGGCTACGGTGAAAAACTGTTTTTT. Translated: CARQGYGEKLFF.